This is a list of T cell receptor beta chains from one sample in a study of OX40 agonist ivuxolimab in advanced cancers. The assay was immunoSEQ multiplex PCR, and TCRdb's table has in-frame clones only and misses some. The sample lists tens of thousands of clones, 94% occurring once. The sample here was CD4+ or CD8+ T cells sorted from blood, taken in a trial of the OX40 agonist ivuxolimab. The receptor set was obtained from an adult with an advanced solid tumor such as melanoma, head and neck, liver or kidney cancer. Each CDR3 is given with its conserved first and last residue. Each record gives: V gene, D gene, J gene, clone size, CDR3 protein. D genes are given only for firm matches. The listing skips clone size in some rows; elsewhere it reads once, few, many or a size class.

>TRBV5-5|.|TRBJ2-1|.
CASSLRGTAVNEQFF
>TRBV12-5|TRBD1|TRBJ2-4|once
CASGPPTGLAGIQYF
>TRBV7-9|.|TRBJ2-2|.
CASSRGFTGELFF
>TRBV28|.|TRBJ2-3|.
CASSLGGHRGHPWGGSITDTQYF
>TRBV6-5|TRBD1|TRBJ2-7|.
CASSYTPGQGDEQYF
>TRBV19|TRBD2|TRBJ2-7|.
CASSMTSTYEQYF
>TRBV18|.|TRBJ2-7|few
CASSPDYEQYF
>TRBV27|.|TRBJ2-1|.
CASSFRGGEQFF
>TRBV27|.|TRBJ2-7|.
CASSGRPPYEQYF
>TRBV7-6|TRBD2|TRBJ2-7|.
CASSEGTSGSYEQYF
>TRBV4-1|TRBD2|TRBJ2-3|.
CASSPGGSTDTQYF
>TRBV10-3|.|TRBJ2-1|.
CAIRQKEGFYNEQFF
>TRBV6-5|.|TRBJ1-1|.
CASSVQGLGGAFF
>TRBV30|.|TRBJ2-7|.
CAWSVGGSRYEQYF
>TRBV6-1|.|TRBJ1-2|.
CASSEPFLGTDNYGYTF
>TRBV28|.|TRBJ2-7|.
CASSSGAGQTYEQYF
>TRBV19|TRBD2|TRBJ2-1|.
CASSYSGSSYNEQFF
>TRBV9|TRBD1|TRBJ1-2|.
CASSVEPMGQGIGGYTF
>TRBV11-3|TRBD2|TRBJ2-3|.
CASSSDFLAGGLDTQYF
>TRBV29-1|TRBD1|TRBJ1-1|few
CSVDQGAGEAFF
>TRBV6-5|TRBD1|TRBJ2-3|once
CASRDRYTDTQYF
>TRBV7-8|TRBD2|TRBJ2-5|.
CASSIGTSETQYF
>TRBV6-6|TRBD2|TRBJ2-7|.
CASIRAGGPNYEQYF
>TRBV30|TRBD1|TRBJ2-7|.
CAGGTGEHEQYF
>TRBV19|TRBD1|TRBJ1-1|.
CASRTGGTEAFF
>TRBV7-9|.|TRBJ2-1|once
CASSTNLAHRHNEQFF
>TRBV5-1|.|TRBJ2-1|.
CASSLAGTYYNEQFF
>TRBV6-1|.|TRBJ1-4|.
CASSESVLVFEKLFF
>TRBV4-1|TRBD2|TRBJ2-7|once
CASRQETSGSYYEQYF
>TRBV6-1|TRBD1|TRBJ1-2|.
CASSPTEDRGYGYTF
>TRBV4-3|.|TRBJ2-7|.
CASSQDVGGKTYEQYF
>TRBV4-1|TRBD2|TRBJ2-7|.
CASSTGTSGYYEQYF
>TRBV4-1|.|TRBJ2-5|.
CASSQVQGGETQYF
>TRBV30|.|TRBJ2-3|.
CAWSREGWDTQYF
>TRBV4-3|TRBD1|TRBJ2-1|.
CASSQVTGGHEQFF
>TRBV19|.|TRBJ1-1|.
CASSIRAGPNTEAFF
>TRBV30|TRBD1|TRBJ2-1|.
CAWSTGRGGRDEQFF
>TRBV5-1|.|TRBJ2-7|.
CASRGDSVEQYF
>TRBV28|.|TRBJ1-5|.
CASSPQITANQPQHF
>TRBV30|.|TRBJ1-2|.
CAWSVLIRGKGSGYGYTF
>TRBV5-1|.|TRBJ2-1|.
CASSLNPTVNEQFF
>TRBV5-1|.|TRBJ1-1|.
CASSLCEGTEGRVNTEAFF
>TRBV7-2|.|TRBJ2-3|.
CASRPRLDTDTQYF
>TRBV4-1|.|TRBJ2-1|.
CASSQDRPSPYNEQFF
>TRBV19|TRBD2|TRBJ2-1|.
CASSHGGLAAYNEQFF